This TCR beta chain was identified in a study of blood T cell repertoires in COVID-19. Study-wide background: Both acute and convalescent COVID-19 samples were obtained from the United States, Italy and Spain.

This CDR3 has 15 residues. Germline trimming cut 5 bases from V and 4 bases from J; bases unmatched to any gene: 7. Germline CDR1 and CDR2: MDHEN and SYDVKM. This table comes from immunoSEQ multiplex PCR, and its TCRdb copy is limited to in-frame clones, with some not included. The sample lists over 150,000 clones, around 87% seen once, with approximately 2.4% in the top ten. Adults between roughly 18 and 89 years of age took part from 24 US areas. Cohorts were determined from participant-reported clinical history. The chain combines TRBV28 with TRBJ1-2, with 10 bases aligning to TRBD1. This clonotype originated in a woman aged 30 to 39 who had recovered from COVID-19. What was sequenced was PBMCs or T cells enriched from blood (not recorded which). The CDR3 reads CASSLPGQGIYGYTF. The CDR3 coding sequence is TGTGCCAGCAGTCTCCCGGGACAGGGGATCTATGGCTACACCTTC.